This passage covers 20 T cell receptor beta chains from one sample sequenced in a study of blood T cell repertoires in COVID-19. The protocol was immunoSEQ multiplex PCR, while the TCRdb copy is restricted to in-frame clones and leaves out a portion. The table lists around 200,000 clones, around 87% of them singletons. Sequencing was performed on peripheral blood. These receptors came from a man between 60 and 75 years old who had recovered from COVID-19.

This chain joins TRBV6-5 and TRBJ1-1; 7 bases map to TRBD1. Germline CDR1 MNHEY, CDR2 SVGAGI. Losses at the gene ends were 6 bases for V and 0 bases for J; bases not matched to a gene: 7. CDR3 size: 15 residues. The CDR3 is CASRRQGYMNTEAFF. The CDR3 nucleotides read TGTGCCAGCAGAAGACAGGGCTACATGAACACTGAAGCTTTCTTT.

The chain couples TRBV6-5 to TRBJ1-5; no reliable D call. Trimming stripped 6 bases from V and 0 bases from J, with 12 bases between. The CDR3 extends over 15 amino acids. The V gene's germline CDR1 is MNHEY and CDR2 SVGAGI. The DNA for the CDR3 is TGTGCCAGCAGACGACTTCGACTTAGCAATCAGCCCCAGCATTTT. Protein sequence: CASRRLRLSNQPQHF.

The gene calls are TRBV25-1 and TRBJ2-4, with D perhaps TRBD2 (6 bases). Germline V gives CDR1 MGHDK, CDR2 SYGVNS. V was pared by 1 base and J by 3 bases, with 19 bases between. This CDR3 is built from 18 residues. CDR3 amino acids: CASSESGVGRRDKNIQYF. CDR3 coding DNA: TGTGCCAGCAGTGAATCGGGGGTGGGCAGACGAGACAAAAACATTCAGTACTTC.

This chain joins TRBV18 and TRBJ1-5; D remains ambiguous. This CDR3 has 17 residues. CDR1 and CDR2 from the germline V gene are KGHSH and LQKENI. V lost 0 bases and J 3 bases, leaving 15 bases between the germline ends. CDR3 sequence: CASSPPTSTILNQPQHF. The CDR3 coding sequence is TGTGCCAGCTCACCACCGACCTCGACAATCCTCAATCAGCCCCAGCATTTT.

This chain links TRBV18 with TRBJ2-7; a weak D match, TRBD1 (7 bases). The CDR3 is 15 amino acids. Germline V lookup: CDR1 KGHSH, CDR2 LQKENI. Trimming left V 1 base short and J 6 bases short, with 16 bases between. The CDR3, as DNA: TGTGCCAGCTCACCACTCCCTCAGGGGGGCTTCGAGCAGTACTTC. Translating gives CASSPLPQGGFEQYF.

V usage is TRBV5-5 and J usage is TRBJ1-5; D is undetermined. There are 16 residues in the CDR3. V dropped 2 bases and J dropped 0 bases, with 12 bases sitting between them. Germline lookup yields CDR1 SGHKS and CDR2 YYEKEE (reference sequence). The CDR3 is CASSFYSEDSNQPQHF. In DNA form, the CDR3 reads TGTGCCAGCAGCTTCTATTCAGAGGATAGCAATCAGCCCCAGCATTTT.

The CDR3 region has the DNA TGTGCCAGCAGCAATCAGGTCAGGGGACAGCAGTACTTC. Protein product: CASSNQVRGQQYF. V gene TRBV11-3 combines with J gene TRBJ2-7; TRBD1 is a possible D gene (6 bases). V was clipped by 5 bases and J by 8 bases, with 16 bases between them. Germline-derived CDR1 and CDR2 are SGHNT and YENEEA. The CDR3 extends over 13 amino acids.

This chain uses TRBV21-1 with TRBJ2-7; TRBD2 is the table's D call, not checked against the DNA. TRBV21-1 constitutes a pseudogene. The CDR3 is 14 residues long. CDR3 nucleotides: TGTGCCAGCAGCAACCTCGGTCCCCCCGGCGAGCAGTACTTC. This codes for CASSNLGPPGEQYF.

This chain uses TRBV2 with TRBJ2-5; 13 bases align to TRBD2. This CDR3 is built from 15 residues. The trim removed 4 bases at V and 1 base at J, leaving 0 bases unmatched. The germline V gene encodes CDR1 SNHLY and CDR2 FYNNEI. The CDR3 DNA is TGTGCCAGCAGTGGACTAGCGGGGGGCCAAGAGACCCAGTACTTC. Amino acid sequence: CASSGLAGGQETQYF.

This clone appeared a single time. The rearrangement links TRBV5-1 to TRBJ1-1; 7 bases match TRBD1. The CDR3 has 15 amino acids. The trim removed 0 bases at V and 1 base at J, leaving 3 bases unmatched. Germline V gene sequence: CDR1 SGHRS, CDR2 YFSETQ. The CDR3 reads CASSLVPGGNTEAFF. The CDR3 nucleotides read TGCGCCAGCAGCTTGGTTCCAGGGGGGAACACTGAAGCTTTCTTT.

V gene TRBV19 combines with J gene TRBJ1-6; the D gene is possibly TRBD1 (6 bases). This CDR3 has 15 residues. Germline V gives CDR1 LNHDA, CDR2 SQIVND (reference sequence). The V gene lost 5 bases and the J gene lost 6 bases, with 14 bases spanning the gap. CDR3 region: CASSPGQTPNSPLHF. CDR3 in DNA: TGTGCCAGTAGTCCCGGACAGACTCCTAATTCACCCCTCCACTTT.

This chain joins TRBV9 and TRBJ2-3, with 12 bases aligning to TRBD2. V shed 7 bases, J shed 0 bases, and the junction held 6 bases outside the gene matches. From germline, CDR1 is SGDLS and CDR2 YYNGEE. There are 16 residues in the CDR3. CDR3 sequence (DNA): TGTGCCAGCGCCTCGGGGACTAGCGGGAGCACAGATACGCAGTATTTT. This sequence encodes CASASGTSGSTDTQYF.

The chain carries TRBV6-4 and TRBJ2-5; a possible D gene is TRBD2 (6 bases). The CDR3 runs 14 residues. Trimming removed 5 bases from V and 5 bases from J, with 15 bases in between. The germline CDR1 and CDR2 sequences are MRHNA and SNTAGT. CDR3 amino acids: CASSIGAGAETQYF. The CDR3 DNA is TGTGCCAGCAGTATCGGAGCGGGCGCGGAGACCCAGTACTTC.

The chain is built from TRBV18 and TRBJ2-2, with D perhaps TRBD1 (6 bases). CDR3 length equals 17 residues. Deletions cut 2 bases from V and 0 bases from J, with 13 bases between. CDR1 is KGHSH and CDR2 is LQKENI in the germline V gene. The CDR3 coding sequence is TGTGCCAGCTCACCAGACAGGTTGGGGACGAACACCGGGGAGCTGTTTTTT. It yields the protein CASSPDRLGTNTGELFF.

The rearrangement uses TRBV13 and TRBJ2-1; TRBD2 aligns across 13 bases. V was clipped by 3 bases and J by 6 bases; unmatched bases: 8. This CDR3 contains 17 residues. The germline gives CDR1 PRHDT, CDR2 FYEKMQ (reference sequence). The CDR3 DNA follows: TGTGCCAGCAGCTTCCTACATACTAGCGGGGGGGCCAATGAGCAGTTCTTC. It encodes CASSFLHTSGGANEQFF.

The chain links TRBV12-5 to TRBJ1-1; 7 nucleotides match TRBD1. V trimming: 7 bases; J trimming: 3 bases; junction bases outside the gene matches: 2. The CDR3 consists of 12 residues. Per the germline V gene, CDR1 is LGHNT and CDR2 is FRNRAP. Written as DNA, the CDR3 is TGTGCTAGTGTGACAGGGTACACTGAAGCTTTCTTT. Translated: CASVTGYTEAFF.

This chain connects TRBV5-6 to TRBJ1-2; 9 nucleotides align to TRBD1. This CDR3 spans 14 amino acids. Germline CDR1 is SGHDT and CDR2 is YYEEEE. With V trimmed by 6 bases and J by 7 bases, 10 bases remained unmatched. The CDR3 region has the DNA TGTGCCAGCATCTTTTGGGACAGGGCCTCTGGCTACACCTTC. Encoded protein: CASIFWDRASGYTF.

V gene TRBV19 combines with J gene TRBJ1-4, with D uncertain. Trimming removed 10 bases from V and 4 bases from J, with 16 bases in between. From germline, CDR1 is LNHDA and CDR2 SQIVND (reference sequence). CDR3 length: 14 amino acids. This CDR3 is CATTDRRVNEKLFF. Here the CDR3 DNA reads TGTGCCACTACGGACCGGCGGGTTAATGAAAAACTGTTTTTT.

Here the CDR3 reads CASSNLGGNTGELFF. CDR3 bases: TGTGCCAGTAGTAACCTAGGGGGGAACACCGGGGAGCTGTTTTTT. V is TRBV19 and J is TRBJ2-2; D possibly corresponds to TRBD1 (6 bases). V lost 4 bases and J 1 base, leaving 10 bases between the germline ends. The CDR3 totals 15 residues. Germline V gives CDR1 LNHDA, CDR2 SQIVND (reference sequence).

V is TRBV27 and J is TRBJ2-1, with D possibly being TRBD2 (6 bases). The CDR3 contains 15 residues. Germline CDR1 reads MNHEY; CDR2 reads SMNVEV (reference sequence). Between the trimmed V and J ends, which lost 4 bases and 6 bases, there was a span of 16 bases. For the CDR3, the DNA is TGTGCCAGCAGTTGGGGGGTTTCTGTAACCAATGAGCAGTTCTTC. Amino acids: CASSWGVSVTNEQFF.